A selection of T cell receptor beta chains follows, all from one sample in a study of T cells after posttransplantation cyclophosphamide. TCRdb's copy holds only in-frame clones and misses some; the assay was immunoSEQ multiplex PCR. The sample shows about 16,000 clones, around nine tenths of them seen only once. The sample here was CD4+ T cells sorted from blood, taken after allogeneic stem cell transplant with posttransplant cyclophosphamide. The receptors were sampled from a male patient aged 55 to 69 who received an allogeneic stem cell transplant from a related donor and was CMV-positive. Among the T cells, some may be from the graft donor. Both conserved end residues are part of each CDR3. Fields, in order: J gene, clone size, V gene, D gene, CDR3 protein, CDR3 DNA. A D gene is named only where the DNA matches it firmly. Rows give clone size only sometimes, using once, few, many, or a class for an expanded clone.

TRBJ2-7	.	TRBV7-7	TRBD1	CASSLSVQGWDEQYF	TGTGCCAGCAGCTTGAGCGTACAGGGGTGGGACGAGCAGTACTTC
TRBJ1-4	.	TRBV5-4	.	CASSPGPGREKLFF	TGTGCCAGCAGCCCCGGGCCTGGGAGGGAAAAACTGTTTTTT
TRBJ1-2	.	TRBV7-3	.	CASSLTGRAEGYTF	TGTGCCAGCAGCTTAACAGGGAGGGCGGAGGGCTACACCTTC
TRBJ1-2	once	TRBV10-2	TRBD1	CASSESAGTGYGYTF	TGCGCCAGCAGTGAGTCAGCTGGGACAGGGTATGGCTACACCTTC
TRBJ1-2	.	TRBV4-2	.	CASSQSGYGYTF	TGTGCCAGCAGCCAGTCGGGGTATGGCTACACCTTC
TRBJ1-1	.	TRBV2	.	CASRHASYRAQLNTEAFF	TGTGCCAGCAGACACGCGAGTTACAGGGCCCAATTGAACACTGAAGCTTTCTTT
TRBJ1-3	.	TRBV15	.	CATSTPVSGNTIYF	TGTGCCACCAGCACCCCGGTTTCTGGAAACACCATATATTTT
TRBJ2-6	.	TRBV6-5	.	CASSYSGATGANVLTF	TGTGCCAGCAGTTACTCTGGGGCAACTGGGGCCAACGTCCTGACTTTC
TRBJ2-5	.	TRBV27	.	CASSPRRGPQETQYF	TGTGCCAGCAGCCCACGGCGGGGGCCCCAAGAGACCCAGTACTTC
TRBJ1-5	.	TRBV30	.	CAWTPPGGTDQPQHF	TGTGCCTGGACCCCGCCTGGGGGCACTGATCAGCCCCAGCATTTT
TRBJ2-5	.	TRBV4-2	TRBD2	CASSPVAGGKETQYF	TGTGCCAGCAGCCCGGTAGCGGGGGGGAAAGAGACCCAGTACTTC
TRBJ2-5	.	TRBV19	.	CASSMTLQETQYF	TGTGCCAGTAGTATGACTCTCCAAGAGACCCAGTACTTC
TRBJ1-5	.	TRBV6-8	TRBD1	CASGCNDRGSNQPQHF	TGTGCCAGCGGATGCAATGACAGGGGCTCCAATCAGCCCCAGCATTTT
TRBJ2-3	.	TRBV7-9	.	CASSLRMESADTQYF	TGTGCCAGCAGCCTAAGGATGGAGTCCGCAGATACGCAGTATTTT
TRBJ2-2	.	TRBV7-2	TRBD2	CASAERGGFTGELFF	TGTGCCAGCGCTGAGCGGGGGGGATTCACCGGGGAGCTGTTTTTT
TRBJ2-5	.	TRBV30	TRBD2	CAWSSWRGKETQYF	TGTGCCTGGAGTAGCTGGCGGGGGAAAGAGACCCAGTACTTC
TRBJ2-3	.	TRBV7-3	TRBD2	CASSLSQRGVDTQYF	TGTGCCAGCAGCTTAAGCCAGCGGGGGGTGGATACGCAGTATTTT
TRBJ2-7	.	TRBV28	.	CASRIGGGSSYEQYF	TGTGCCAGCAGAATAGGGGGGGGGAGCTCCTACGAGCAGTACTTC
TRBJ1-2	.	TRBV27	.	CASSSETSPYGYTF	TGTGCCAGCAGTTCCGAGACAAGTCCCTATGGCTACACCTTC
TRBJ1-4	.	TRBV19	.	CASREGEKLFF	TGTGCCAGTAGGGAGGGTGAAAAACTGTTTTTT
TRBJ2-6	.	TRBV4-1	.	CASSQGGRGPKSGANVLTF	TGCGCCAGCAGCCAAGGGGGCAGGGGACCCAAGTCTGGGGCCAACGTCCTGACTTTC
TRBJ2-3	once	TRBV2	TRBD2	CASMRSRGGTDTQYF	TGTGCCAGCATGAGGTCGCGGGGGGGAACAGATACGCAGTATTTT
TRBJ2-7	.	TRBV18	TRBD1	CASSPPRQGYEQYF	TGTGCCAGCTCACCACCGAGACAGGGCTACGAGCAGTACTTC
TRBJ1-2	.	TRBV27	.	CASSFGGGWNYGYTF	TGTGCCAGCAGTTTTGGTGGAGGGTGGAACTATGGCTACACCTTC
TRBJ1-5	.	TRBV19	.	CASSIDQGWANQPQHF	TGTGCCAGTAGTATAGATCAGGGTTGGGCCAATCAGCCCCAGCATTTT
TRBJ2-1	.	TRBV5-1	TRBD1	CASSSEYTGGLIF	TGCGCCAGCAGCTCTGAATACACAGGGGGCCTGATCTTC
TRBJ2-3	.	TRBV13	TRBD2	CASQRRGGGGDTQYF	TGTGCCAGCCAAAGGCGTGGCGGGGGGGGTGATACGCAGTATTTT
TRBJ1-2	.	TRBV28	.	CASSPGGGGVNYGYTF	TGTGCCAGCAGTCCGGGGGGAGGAGGTGTTAACTATGGCTACACCTTC